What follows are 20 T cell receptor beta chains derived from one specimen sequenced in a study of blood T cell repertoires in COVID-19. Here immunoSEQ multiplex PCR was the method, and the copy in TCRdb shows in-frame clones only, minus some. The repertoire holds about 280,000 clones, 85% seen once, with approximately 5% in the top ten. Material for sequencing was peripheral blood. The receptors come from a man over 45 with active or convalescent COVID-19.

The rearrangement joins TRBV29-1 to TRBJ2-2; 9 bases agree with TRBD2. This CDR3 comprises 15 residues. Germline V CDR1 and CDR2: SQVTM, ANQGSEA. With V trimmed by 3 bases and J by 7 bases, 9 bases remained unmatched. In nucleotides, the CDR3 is TGCAGCGTTGAGGGGGGGCTAGCGGGATTCGGGGAGCTGTTTTTT. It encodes CSVEGGLAGFGELFF.

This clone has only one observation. CDR3: CASSVGVANTEAFF. CDR3 bases: TGTGCCAGCAGCGTAGGGGTAGCGAACACTGAAGCTTTCTTT. The chain joins TRBV9 to TRBJ1-1; D call uncertain. The germline V and J ends were trimmed by 0 bases and 1 base, with 7 bases remaining between them. This CDR3 has 14 amino acids. Germline assignment: CDR1 SGDLS and CDR2 YYNGEE.

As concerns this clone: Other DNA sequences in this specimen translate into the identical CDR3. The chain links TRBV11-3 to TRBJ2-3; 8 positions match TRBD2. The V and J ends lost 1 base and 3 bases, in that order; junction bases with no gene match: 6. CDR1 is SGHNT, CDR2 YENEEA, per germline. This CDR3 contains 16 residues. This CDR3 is CASSLGSGRGTDTQYF. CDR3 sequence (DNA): TGTGCCAGCAGCTTAGGGAGCGGGAGAGGTACAGATACGCAGTATTTT. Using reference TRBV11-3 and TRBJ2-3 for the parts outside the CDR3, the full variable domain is EAGVVQSPRYKIIEKKQPVAFWCNPISGHNTLYWYLQNLGQGPELLIRYENEEAVDDSQLPKDRFSAERLKGVDSTLKIQPAELGDSAVYLCASSLGSGRGTDTQYFGPGTRLTVL.

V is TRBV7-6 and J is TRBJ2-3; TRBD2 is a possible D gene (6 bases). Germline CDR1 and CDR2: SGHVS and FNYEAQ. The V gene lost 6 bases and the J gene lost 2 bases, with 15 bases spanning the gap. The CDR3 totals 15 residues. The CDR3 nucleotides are TGTGCCAGCAGTCTCGGGACGGGACTCACAGATACGCAGTATTTT. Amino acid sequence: CASSLGTGLTDTQYF.

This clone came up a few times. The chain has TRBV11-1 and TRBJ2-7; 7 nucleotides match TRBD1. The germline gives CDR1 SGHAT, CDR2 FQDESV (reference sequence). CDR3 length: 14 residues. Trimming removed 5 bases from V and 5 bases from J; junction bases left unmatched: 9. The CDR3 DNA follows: TGTGCCAGCAGCGATCCTAGGACAGGAAACGAGCAGTACTTC. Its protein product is CASSDPRTGNEQYF.

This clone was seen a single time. CDR3 in DNA: TGTGCCAGCAGCCCAGTCCCGGGACAAGAAGAAAAACTGTTTTTT. Amino acids: CASSPVPGQEEKLFF. This chain links TRBV5-4 with TRBJ1-4; tentative D call: TRBD1 (6 bases). V dropped 4 bases and J dropped 8 bases, with 18 bases sitting between them. The germline V gene has CDR1 SGHNT and CDR2 YYREEE (reference sequence). This CDR3 has 15 residues.

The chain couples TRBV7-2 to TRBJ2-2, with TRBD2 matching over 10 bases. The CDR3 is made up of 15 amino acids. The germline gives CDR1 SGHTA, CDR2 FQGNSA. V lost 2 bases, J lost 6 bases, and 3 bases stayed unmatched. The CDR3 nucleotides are TGTGCCAGCAGCTTACTAGCGGGAGCATCCGGGGAGCTGTTTTTT. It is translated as CASSLLAGASGELFF.

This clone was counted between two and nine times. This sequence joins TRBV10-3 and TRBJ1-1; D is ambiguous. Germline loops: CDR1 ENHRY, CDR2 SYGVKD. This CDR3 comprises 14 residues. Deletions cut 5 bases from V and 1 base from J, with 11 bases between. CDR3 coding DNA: TGTGCCATCAGTTCCGGACTGGGGAACACTGAAGCTTTCTTT. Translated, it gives CAISSGLGNTEAFF.

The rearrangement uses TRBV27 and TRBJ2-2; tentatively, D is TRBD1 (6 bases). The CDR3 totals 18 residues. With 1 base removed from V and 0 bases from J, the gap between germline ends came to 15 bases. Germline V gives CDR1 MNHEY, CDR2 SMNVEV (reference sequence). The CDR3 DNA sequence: TGTGCCAGCAGTTTATATTTGGCCGGACAGACGAACACCGGGGAGCTGTTTTTT. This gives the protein CASSLYLAGQTNTGELFF.

The CDR3 DNA reads TGTGCCAGCAGTTTAAATCAGGGGGCGGCAGGAAACACCATATATTTT. It codes for CASSLNQGAAGNTIYF. The chain recombines TRBV27 with TRBJ1-3; 8 bases are a match to TRBD1. This CDR3 has 16 amino acids. From germline, CDR1 is MNHEY and CDR2 SMNVEV (reference sequence). V lost 2 bases and J lost 4; bases outside the gene matches: 7.

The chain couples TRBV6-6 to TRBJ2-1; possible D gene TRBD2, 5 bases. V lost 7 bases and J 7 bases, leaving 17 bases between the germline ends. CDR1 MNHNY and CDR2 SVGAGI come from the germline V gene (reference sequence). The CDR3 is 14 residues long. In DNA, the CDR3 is TGTGCCAGCACCCCCTGGGCGGGTGGGAATGAGCAGTTCTTC. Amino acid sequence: CASTPWAGGNEQFF.

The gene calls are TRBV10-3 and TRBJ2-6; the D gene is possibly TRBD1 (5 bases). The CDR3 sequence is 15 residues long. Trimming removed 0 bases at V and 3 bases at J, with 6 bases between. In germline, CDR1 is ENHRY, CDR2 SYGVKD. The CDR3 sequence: CAISESTGGANVLTF. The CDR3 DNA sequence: TGTGCCATCAGTGAGTCAACAGGTGGGGCCAACGTCCTGACTTTC.

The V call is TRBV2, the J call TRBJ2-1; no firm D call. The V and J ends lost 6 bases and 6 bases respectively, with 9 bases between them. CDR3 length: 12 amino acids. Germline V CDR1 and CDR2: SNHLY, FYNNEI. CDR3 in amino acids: CASSQTGNEQFF. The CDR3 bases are TGTGCCAGCAGCCAGACTGGCAATGAGCAGTTCTTC.

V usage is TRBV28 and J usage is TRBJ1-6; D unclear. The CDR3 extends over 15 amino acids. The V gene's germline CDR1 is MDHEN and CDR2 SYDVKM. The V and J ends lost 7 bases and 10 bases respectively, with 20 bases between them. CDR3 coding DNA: TGTGCCAGCAATCGGGGAATCGCGGTGAGGTCACCCCTCCACTTT. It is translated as CASNRGIAVRSPLHF. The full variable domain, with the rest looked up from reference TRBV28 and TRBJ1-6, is DVKVTQSSRYLVKRTGEKVFLECVQDMDHENMFWYRQDPGLGLRLIYFSYDVKMKEKGDIPEGYSVSREKKERFSLILESASTNQTSMYLCASNRGIAVRSPLHFGNGTRLTVT.

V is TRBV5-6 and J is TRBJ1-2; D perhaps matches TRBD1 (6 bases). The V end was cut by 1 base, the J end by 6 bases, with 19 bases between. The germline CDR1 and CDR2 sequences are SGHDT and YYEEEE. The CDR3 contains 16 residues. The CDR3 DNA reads TGTGCCAGCAGCTTGTACTCGGCCGGGGGGCCCCATGGCTACACCTTC. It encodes CASSLYSAGGPHGYTF.

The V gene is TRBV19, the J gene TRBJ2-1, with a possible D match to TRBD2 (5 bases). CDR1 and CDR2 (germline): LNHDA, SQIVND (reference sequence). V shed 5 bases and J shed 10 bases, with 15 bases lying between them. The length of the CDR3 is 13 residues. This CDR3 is CASSASGEREQFF. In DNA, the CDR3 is TGTGCCAGTAGTGCCTCGGGTGAGCGGGAGCAGTTCTTC.

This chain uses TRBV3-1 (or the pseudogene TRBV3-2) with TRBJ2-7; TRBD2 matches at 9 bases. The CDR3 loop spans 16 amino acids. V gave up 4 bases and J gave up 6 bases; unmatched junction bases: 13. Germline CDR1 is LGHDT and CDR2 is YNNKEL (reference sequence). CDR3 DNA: TGTGCCAGCAGCCCAAGTGGAACTAGCGGGTCTCGCGAGCAGTACTTC. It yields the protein CASSPSGTSGSREQYF.

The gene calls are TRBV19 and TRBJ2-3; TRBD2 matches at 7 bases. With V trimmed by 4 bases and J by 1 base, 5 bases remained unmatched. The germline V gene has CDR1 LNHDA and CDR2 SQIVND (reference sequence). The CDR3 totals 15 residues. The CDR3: CASSRSGAGTDTQYF. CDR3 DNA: TGTGCCAGTAGTAGGAGCGGGGCTGGCACAGATACGCAGTATTTT.

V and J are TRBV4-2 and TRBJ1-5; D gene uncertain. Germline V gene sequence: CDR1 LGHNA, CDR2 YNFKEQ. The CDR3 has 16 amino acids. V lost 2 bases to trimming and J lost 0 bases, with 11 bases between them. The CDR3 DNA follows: TGTGCCAGCAGCCAACGCAGTCGTCATAGCAATCAGCCCCAGCATTTT. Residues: CASSQRSRHSNQPQHF.

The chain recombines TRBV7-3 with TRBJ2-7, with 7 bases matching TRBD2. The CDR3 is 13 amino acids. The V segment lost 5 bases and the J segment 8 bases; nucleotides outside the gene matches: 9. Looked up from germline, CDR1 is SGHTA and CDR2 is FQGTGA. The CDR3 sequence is CASSPLSGTKQYF. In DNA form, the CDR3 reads TGTGCCAGCAGCCCACTAAGCGGGACGAAGCAGTACTTC.